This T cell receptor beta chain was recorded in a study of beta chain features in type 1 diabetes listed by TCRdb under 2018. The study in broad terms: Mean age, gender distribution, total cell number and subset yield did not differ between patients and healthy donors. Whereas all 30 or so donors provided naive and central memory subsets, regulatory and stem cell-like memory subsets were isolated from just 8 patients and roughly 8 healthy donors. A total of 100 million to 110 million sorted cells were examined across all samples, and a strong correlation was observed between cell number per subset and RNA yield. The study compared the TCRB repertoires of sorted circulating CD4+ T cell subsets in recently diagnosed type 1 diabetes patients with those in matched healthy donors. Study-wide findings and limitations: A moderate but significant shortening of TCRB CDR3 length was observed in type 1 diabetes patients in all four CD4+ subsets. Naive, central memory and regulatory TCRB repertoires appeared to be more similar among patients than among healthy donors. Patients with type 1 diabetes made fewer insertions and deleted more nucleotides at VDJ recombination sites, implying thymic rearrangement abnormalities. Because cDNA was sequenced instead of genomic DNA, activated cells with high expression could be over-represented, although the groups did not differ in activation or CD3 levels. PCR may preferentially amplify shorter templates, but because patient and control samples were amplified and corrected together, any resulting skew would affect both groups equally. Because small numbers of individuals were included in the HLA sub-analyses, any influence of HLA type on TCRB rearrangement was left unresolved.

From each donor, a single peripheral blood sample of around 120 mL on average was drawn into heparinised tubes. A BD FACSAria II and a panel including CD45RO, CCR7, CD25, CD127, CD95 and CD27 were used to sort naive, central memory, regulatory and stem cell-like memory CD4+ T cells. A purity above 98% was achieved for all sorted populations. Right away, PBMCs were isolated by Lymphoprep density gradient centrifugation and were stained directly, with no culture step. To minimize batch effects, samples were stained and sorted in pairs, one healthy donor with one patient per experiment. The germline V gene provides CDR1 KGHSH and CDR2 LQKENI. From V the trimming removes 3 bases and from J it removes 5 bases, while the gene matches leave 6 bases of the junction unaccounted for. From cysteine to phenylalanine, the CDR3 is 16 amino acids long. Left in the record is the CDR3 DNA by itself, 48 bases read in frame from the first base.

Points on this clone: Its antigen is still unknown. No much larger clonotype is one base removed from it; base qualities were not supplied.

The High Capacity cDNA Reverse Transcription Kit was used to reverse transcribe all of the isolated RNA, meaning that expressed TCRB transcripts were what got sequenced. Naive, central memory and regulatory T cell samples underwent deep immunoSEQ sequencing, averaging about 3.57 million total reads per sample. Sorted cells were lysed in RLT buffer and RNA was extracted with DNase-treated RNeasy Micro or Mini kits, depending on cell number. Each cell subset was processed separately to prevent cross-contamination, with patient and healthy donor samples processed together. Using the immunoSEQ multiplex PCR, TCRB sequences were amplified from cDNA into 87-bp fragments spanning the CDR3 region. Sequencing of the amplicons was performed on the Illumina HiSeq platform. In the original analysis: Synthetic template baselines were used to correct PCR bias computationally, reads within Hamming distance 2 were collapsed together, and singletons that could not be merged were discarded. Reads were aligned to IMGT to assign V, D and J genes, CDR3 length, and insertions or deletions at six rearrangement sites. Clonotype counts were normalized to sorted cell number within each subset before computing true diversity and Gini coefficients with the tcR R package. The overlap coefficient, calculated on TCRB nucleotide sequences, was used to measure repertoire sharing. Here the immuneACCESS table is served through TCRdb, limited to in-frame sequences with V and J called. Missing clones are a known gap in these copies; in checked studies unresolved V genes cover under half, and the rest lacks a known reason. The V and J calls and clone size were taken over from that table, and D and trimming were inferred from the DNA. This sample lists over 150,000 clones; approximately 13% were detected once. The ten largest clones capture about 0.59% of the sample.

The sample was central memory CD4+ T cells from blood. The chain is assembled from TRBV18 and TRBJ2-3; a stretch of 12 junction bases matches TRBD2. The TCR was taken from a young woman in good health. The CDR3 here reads CASSPTSGSRGDTQYF. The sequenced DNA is TGTGCCAGCTCACCGACTAGCGGGAGTCGGGGAGATACGCAGTATTTT.